Listed below are T cell receptor beta chains from one sample, sequenced in a study of cytomegalovirus exposure and HLA in healthy donors. Using immunoSEQ multiplex PCR, the repertoire was profiled, and TCRdb retains in-frame clones only, with some absent. The sample shows 90,000 to 130,000 clones, roughly four fifths of them seen only once. Sequenced input: PBMCs. These TCRs come from a young woman in good health and CMV-seronegative. Both conserved end residues are part of each CDR3. The order of the fields is J gene, V gene, CDR3 protein.

J gene: TRBJ1-3; V gene: TRBV6-5; CDR3 protein: CASRSTGGNTIYF
J gene: TRBJ1-6; V gene: TRBV11-2; CDR3 protein: CASSPSGGDNSPLHF
J gene: TRBJ2-7; V gene: TRBV5-8; CDR3 protein: CASSFDSYEQYF
J gene: TRBJ2-7; V gene: TRBV19; CDR3 protein: CASRSTGTAYEQYF
J gene: TRBJ2-4; V gene: TRBV2; CDR3 protein: CASSTGLRENIQYF
J gene: TRBJ1-1; V gene: TRBV5-1; CDR3 protein: CASSGVGVSTEAFF
J gene: TRBJ1-1; V gene: TRBV11-2; CDR3 protein: CASSLYTGGNTEAFF
J gene: TRBJ2-7; V gene: TRBV7-2; CDR3 protein: CASSLAGGVEQYF
J gene: TRBJ2-7; V gene: TRBV29-1; CDR3 protein: CSVESAWGPEQYF
J gene: TRBJ2-1; V gene: TRBV11-3; CDR3 protein: CASSLLAGGDGEQFF
J gene: TRBJ1-4; V gene: TRBV11-2; CDR3 protein: CASSTNRGRITSQKLFF
J gene: TRBJ1-1; V gene: TRBV4-2; CDR3 protein: CASSREKTGTSGTEAFF
J gene: TRBJ1-2; V gene: TRBV28; CDR3 protein: CASSSNNYGYTF
J gene: TRBJ1-1; V gene: TRBV6-5; CDR3 protein: CASSTANTEAFF
J gene: TRBJ2-7; V gene: TRBV5-4; CDR3 protein: CASSLGGTRTLYEQYF
J gene: TRBJ1-3; V gene: TRBV4-3; CDR3 protein: CASSQFWAGSSGNTIYF
J gene: TRBJ2-7; V gene: TRBV19; CDR3 protein: CASRGASGSYEQYF
J gene: TRBJ2-3; V gene: TRBV2; CDR3 protein: CASRVTAGGHDTQYF
J gene: TRBJ2-7; V gene: TRBV28; CDR3 protein: CASSLLAGEGYEQYF
J gene: TRBJ1-2; V gene: TRBV7-9; CDR3 protein: CASSLSGQRFYGYTF
J gene: TRBJ1-4; V gene: TRBV21-1; CDR3 protein: CASSADRVEKLFF
J gene: TRBJ2-7; V gene: TRBV11-2; CDR3 protein: CASSANSGQGGYEQYF
J gene: TRBJ2-1; V gene: TRBV6-5; CDR3 protein: CASSFDRGPYNEQFF
J gene: TRBJ1-1; V gene: TRBV11-2; CDR3 protein: CASSLGGTGLNTEAFF
J gene: TRBJ2-7; V gene: TRBV11-2; CDR3 protein: CASSLGVAGGNSYEQYF
J gene: TRBJ2-3; V gene: TRBV4-1; CDR3 protein: CASSQETSLSTDTQYF
J gene: TRBJ2-1; V gene: TRBV4-2; CDR3 protein: CASSQGIAGLNEQFF
J gene: TRBJ2-3; V gene: TRBV21-1; CDR3 protein: CARHRQGYLAGAKDTQYF
J gene: TRBJ2-3; V gene: TRBV4-3; CDR3 protein: CASSQDLALTSDTQYF
J gene: TRBJ1-4; V gene: TRBV10-2; CDR3 protein: CASMEDRYTTNEKLFF
J gene: TRBJ2-7; V gene: TRBV4-1; CDR3 protein: CASSQTGDEQYF
J gene: TRBJ2-7; V gene: TRBV7-6; CDR3 protein: CASSSQGADYEQYF
J gene: TRBJ1-4; V gene: TRBV5-1; CDR3 protein: CASSLRQGAGEKLFF
J gene: TRBJ2-7; V gene: TRBV6-6; CDR3 protein: CASSTTEAGGSYEQYF
J gene: TRBJ1-2; V gene: TRBV19; CDR3 protein: CASRTRGLDGYTF
J gene: TRBJ1-1; V gene: TRBV19; CDR3 protein: CASSGPGGFAEAFF
J gene: TRBJ2-7; V gene: TRBV20-1; CDR3 protein: CSAGLEQQYF
J gene: TRBJ1-5; V gene: TRBV15; CDR3 protein: CATSRDLGNQPQHF
J gene: TRBJ1-3; V gene: TRBV7-6; CDR3 protein: CASSLGTGVANTIYF
J gene: TRBJ2-7; V gene: TRBV4-3; CDR3 protein: CASSQGMGPYEQYF
J gene: TRBJ2-7; V gene: TRBV2; CDR3 protein: CASSEGSTRGSYEQYF
J gene: TRBJ1-1; V gene: TRBV6-1; CDR3 protein: CASKIQGAGPEAFF
J gene: TRBJ1-1; V gene: TRBV28; CDR3 protein: CASKGSGNTEAFF
J gene: TRBJ1-3; V gene: TRBV16; CDR3 protein: CASSQSAGETGNTIYF
J gene: TRBJ2-3; V gene: TRBV20-1; CDR3 protein: CSASPANTQYF
J gene: TRBJ2-5; V gene: TRBV7-9; CDR3 protein: CASSLNAGGQETQYF
J gene: TRBJ1-1; V gene: TRBV28; CDR3 protein: CASSLSWTNYANTEAFF
J gene: TRBJ2-2; V gene: TRBV10-1; CDR3 protein: CAERGSGLNTGELFF
J gene: TRBJ1-5; V gene: TRBV14; CDR3 protein: CASSDRGNQPQHF
J gene: TRBJ2-5; V gene: TRBV5-1; CDR3 protein: CASASGEGGETQYF
J gene: TRBJ2-7; V gene: TRBV4-3; CDR3 protein: CASSPRLAGVSYEQYF
J gene: TRBJ2-3; V gene: TRBV10-3; CDR3 protein: CAISERGQGADTQYF
J gene: TRBJ1-1; V gene: TRBV20-1; CDR3 protein: CSAEVSTEAFF
J gene: TRBJ1-2; V gene: TRBV9; CDR3 protein: CASSVGGGGSGYTF
J gene: TRBJ2-5; V gene: TRBV6-1; CDR3 protein: CASGFGQGKETQYF